The T cell receptor (beta chain) under discussion was sequenced for a study of blood T cell repertoires in COVID-19. Overall study: Spain, Italy and the United States supplied samples that represented acute and convalescent COVID-19. T cells, B-cell-depleted T cells, or PBMCs provided the cDNA or gDNA that served as material.

CDR3 length: 14 residues. Germline-derived CDR1 and CDR2 are SNHLY and FYNNEI. With V trimmed by 6 bases and J by 5 bases, 6 bases remained unmatched. Libraries were prepared by immunoSEQ multiplex PCR; TCRdb keeps only in-frame clonotypes and omits some of them. The table has around 74,000 clones, about 92% seen once. Input material: peripheral blood. The TCR sequence derives from a woman at least 80 years old with active or convalescent COVID-19. This chain uses TRBV2 with TRBJ1-4, with TRBD1 identical over 7 bases. The CDR3 bases are TGTGCCAGCAGGAGGGACAGCCGGAATGAAAAACTGTTTTTT. This translates into CASRRDSRNEKLFF.